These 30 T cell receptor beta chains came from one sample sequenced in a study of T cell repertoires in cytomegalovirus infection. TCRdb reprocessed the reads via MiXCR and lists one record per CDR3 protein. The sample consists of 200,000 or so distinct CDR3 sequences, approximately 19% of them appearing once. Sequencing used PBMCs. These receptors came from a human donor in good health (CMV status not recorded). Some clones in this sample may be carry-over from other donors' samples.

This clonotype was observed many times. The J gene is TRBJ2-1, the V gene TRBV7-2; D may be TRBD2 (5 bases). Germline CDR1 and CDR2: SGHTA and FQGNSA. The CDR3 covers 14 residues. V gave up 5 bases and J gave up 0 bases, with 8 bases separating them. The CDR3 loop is CASSLGSSYNEQFF. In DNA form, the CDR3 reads TGTGCCAGCAGCCTTGGGAGCTCCTACAATGAGCAGTTCTTC. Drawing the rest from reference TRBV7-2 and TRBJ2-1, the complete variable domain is GAGVSQSPSNKVTEKGKDVELRCDPISGHTALYWYRQSLGQGLEFLIYFQGNSAPDKSGLPSDRFSAERTGGSVSTLTIQRTQQEDSAVYLCASSLGSSYNEQFFGPGTRLTVL.

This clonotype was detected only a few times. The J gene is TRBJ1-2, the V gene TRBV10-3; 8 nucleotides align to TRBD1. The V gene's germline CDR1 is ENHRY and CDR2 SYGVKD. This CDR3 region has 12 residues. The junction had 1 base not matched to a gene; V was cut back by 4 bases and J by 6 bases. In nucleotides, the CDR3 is TGTGCCATCAGTGGACAGGGGAATGGCTACACCTTC. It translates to CAISGQGNGYTF.

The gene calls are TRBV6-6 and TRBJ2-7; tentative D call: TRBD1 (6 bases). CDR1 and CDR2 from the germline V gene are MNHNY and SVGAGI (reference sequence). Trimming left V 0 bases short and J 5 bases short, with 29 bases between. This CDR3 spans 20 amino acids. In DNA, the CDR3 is TGTGCCAGCAGTTACTCGATAGAGACAGGATACCTTCCCGGGAATAACGAGCAGTACTTC. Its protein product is CASSYSIETGYLPGNNEQYF.

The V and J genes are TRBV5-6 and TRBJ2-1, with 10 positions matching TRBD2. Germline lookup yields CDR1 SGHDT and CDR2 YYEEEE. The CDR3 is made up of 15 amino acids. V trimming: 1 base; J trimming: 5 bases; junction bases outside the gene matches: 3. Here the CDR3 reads CASSLYGLADNEQFF. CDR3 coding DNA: TGTGCCAGCAGCTTGTATGGACTAGCGGACAATGAGCAGTTCTTC.

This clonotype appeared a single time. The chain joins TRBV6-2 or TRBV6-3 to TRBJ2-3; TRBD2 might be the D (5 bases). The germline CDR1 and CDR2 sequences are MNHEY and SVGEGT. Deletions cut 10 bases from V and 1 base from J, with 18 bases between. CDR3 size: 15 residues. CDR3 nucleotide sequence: TGTGCCACCAGACGGTGGAGCGGCGGCACAGATACGCAGTATTTT. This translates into CATRRWSGGTDTQYF.

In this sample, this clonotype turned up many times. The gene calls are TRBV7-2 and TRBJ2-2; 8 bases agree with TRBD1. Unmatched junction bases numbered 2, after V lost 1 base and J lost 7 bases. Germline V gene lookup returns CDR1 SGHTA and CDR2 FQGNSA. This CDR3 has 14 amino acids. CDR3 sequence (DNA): TGTGCCAGCAGCTTAGTACAGGGGGACGGGGAGCTGTTTTTT. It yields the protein CASSLVQGDGELFF.

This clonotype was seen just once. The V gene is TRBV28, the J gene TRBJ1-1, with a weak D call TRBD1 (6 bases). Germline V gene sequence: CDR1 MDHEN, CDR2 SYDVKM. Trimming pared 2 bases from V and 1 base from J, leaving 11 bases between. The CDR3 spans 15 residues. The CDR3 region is CASSLSRGRNTEAFF. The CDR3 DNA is TGTGCCAGCAGTTTAAGCAGGGGAAGGAACACTGAAGCTTTCTTT.

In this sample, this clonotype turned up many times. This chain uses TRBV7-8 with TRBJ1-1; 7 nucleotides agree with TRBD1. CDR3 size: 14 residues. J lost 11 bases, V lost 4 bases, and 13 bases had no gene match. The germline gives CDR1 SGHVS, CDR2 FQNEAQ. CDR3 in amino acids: CASSWDSLVGSAFF. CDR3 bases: TGTGCCAGCAGCTGGGACAGTCTGGTGGGTTCGGCTTTCTTT. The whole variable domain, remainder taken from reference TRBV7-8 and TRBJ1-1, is GAGVSQSPRYKVAKRGQDVALRCDPISGHVSLFWYQQALGQGPEFLTYFQNEAQLDKSGLPSDRFFAERPEGSVSTLKIQRTQQEDSAVYLCASSWDSLVGSAFFGQGTRLTVV.

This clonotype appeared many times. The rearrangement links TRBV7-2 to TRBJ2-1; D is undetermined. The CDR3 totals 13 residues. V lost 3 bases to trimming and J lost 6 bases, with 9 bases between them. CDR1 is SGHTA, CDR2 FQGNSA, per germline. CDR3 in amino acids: CASSFRPTNEQFF. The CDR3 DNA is TGTGCCAGCAGCTTCCGGCCGACCAATGAGCAGTTCTTC.

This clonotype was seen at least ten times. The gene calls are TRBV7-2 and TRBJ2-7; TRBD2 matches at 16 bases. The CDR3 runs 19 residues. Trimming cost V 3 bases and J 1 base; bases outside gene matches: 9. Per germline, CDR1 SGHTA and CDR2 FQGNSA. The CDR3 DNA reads TGTGCCAGCAGCTTCCTTGGGACTAGCGGGAGGGCCTTTTCCTACGAGCAGTACTTC. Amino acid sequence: CASSFLGTSGRAFSYEQYF.

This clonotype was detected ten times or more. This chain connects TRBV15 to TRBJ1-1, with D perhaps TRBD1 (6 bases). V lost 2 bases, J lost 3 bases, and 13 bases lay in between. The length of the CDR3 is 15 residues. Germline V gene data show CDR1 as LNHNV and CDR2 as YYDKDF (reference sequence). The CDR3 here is CATSRQRTAYTEAFF. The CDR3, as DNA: TGTGCCACCAGCAGACAAAGGACAGCCTACACTGAAGCTTTCTTT.

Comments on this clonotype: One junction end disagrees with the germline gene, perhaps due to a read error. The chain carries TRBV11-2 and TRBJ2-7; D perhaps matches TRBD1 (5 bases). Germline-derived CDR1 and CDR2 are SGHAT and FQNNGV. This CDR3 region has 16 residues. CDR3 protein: CAGSLGFGQGHYEQYF. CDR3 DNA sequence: TGTGCCGGCAGCTTAGGTTTCGGGCAGGGTCACTACGAGCAGTACTTC.

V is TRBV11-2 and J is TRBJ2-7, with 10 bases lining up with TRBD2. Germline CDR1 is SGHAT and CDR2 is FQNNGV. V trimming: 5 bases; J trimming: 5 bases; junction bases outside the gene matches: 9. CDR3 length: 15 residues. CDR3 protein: CASSKPSGGAHEQYF. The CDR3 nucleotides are TGTGCCAGCAGCAAGCCCAGCGGGGGGGCCCACGAGCAGTACTTC.

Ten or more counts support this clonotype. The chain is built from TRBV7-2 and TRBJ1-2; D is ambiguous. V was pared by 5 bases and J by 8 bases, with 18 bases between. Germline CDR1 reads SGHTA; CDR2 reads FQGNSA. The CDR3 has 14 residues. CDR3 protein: CASSPRTASGGYTF. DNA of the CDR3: TGTGCCAGCAGCCCCCGGACGGCCTCGGGAGGCTACACCTTC.

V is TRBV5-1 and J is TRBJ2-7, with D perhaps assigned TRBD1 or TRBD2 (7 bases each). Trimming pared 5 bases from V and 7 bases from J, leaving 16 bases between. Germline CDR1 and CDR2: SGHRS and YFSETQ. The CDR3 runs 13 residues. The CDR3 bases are TGCGCCAGCAGTCCAGGGGGGGCGGGAGAGCAGTACTTC. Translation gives CASSPGGAGEQYF.

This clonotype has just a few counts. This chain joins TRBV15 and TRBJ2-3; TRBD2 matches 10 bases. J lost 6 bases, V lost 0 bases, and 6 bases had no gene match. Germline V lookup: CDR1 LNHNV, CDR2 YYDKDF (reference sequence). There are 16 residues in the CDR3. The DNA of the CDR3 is TGTGCCACCAGCAGAGATCGGGCTAGCGGGAGTGATACGCAGTATTTT. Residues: CATSRDRASGSDTQYF.

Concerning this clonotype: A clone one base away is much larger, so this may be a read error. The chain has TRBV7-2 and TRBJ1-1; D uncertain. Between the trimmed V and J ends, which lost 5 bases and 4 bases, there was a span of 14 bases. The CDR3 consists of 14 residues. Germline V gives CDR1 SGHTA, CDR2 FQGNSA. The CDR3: CASSQYGWITEAFF. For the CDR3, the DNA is TGTGCCAGCAGCCAGTATGGGTGGATCACTGAAGCTTTCTTT.

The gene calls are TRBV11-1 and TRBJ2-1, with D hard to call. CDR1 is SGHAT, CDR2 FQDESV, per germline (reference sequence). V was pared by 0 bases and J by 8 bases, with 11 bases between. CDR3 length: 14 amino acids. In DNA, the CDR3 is TGTGCCAGCAGCTTAGCGAAAATTGAGGATGAGCAGTTCTTC. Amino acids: CASSLAKIEDEQFF. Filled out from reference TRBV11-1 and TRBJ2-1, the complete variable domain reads EAEVAQSPRYKITEKSQAVAFWCDPISGHATLYWYRQILGQGPELLVQFQDESVVDDSQLPKDRFSAERLKGVDSTLKIQPAELGDSAMYLCASSLAKIEDEQFFGPGTRLTVL.

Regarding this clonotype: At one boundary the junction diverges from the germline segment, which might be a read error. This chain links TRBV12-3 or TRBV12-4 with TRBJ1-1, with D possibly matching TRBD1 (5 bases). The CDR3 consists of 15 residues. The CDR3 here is CASSLGVSRNSEAFF. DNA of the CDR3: TGTGCCAGCAGTTTGGGGGTCTCCCGGAACTCTGAAGCTTTCTTT.

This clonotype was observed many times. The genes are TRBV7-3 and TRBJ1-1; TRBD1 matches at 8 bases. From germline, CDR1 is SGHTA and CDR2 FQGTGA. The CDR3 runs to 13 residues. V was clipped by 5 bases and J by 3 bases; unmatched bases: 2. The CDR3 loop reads CASSPTGDTEAFF. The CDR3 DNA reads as TGTGCCAGCAGCCCGACAGGGGACACTGAAGCTTTCTTT.

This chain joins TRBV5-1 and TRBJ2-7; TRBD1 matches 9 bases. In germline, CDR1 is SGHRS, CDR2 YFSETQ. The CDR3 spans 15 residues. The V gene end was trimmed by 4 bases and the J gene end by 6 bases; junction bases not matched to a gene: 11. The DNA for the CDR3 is TGCGCCAGCAGCGAAGAGACAGGGGGTAGAGGCGAGCAGTACTTC. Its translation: CASSEETGGRGEQYF.

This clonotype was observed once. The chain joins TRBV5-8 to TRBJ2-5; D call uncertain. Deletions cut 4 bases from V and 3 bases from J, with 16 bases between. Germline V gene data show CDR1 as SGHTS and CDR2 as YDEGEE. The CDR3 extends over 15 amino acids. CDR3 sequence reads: CASSPPPFRKETQYF. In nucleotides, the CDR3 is TGTGCCAGCAGCCCCCCCCCGTTTAGAAAAGAGACCCAGTACTTC.

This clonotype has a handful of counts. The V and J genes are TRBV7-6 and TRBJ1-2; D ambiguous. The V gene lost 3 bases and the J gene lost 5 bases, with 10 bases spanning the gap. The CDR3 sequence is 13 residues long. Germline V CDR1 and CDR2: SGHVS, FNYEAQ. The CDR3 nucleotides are TGTGCCAGCAGCTTGGACCTCGATTATGGCTACACCTTC. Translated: CASSLDLDYGYTF.

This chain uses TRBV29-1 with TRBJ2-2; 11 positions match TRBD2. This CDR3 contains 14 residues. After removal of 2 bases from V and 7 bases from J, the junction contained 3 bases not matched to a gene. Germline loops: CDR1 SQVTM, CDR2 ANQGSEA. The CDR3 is CSVEPSGRIGELFF. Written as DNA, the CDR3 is TGCAGCGTTGAACCTAGCGGGAGGATCGGGGAGCTGTTTTTT.

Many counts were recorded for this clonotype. CDR3 sequence: CASSPGVNYGYTF. The CDR3 bases are TGTGCCAGCAGCCCAGGGGTCAACTATGGCTACACCTTC. The chain combines TRBV7-8 with TRBJ1-2, with D possibly being TRBD1 (6 bases). The V end lost 5 bases, the J end lost 2 bases, and 9 bases lay between the germline ends. Germline V gene data show CDR1 as SGHVS and CDR2 as FQNEAQ. This CDR3 has 13 amino acids.

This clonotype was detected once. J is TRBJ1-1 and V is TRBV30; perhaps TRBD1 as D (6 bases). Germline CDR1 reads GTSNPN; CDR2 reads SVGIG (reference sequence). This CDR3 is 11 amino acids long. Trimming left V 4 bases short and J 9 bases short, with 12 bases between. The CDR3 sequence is CAWTPGQKAFF. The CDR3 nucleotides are TGTGCCTGGACCCCAGGACAGAAAGCTTTCTTT.

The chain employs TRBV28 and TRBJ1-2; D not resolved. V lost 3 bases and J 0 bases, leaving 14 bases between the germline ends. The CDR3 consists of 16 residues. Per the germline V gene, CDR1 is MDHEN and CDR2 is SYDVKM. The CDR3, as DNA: TGTGCCAGCAGTTTGACGTTGGACGGAGCTAACTATGGCTACACCTTC. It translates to CASSLTLDGANYGYTF.

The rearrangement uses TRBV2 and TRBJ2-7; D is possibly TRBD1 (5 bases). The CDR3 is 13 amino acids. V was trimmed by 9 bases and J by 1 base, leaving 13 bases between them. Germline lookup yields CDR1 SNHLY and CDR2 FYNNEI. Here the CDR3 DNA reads TGTGCCAGGAGCAGGGTTCAGTCCTACGAGCAGTACTTC. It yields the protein CARSRVQSYEQYF.

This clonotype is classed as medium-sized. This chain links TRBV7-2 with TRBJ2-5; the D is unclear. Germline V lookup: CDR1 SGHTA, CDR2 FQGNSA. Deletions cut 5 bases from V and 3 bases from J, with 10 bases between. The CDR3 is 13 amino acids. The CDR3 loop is CASSPNQKETQYF. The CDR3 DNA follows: TGTGCCAGCAGCCCTAATCAAAAAGAGACCCAGTACTTC.

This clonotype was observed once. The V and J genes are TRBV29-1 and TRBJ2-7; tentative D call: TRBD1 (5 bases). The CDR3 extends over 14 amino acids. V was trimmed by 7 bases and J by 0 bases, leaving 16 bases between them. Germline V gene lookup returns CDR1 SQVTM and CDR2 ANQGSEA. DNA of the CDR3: TGCAGCGCCCTAGGGATACAGGACTCCTACGAGCAGTACTTC. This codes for CSALGIQDSYEQYF.